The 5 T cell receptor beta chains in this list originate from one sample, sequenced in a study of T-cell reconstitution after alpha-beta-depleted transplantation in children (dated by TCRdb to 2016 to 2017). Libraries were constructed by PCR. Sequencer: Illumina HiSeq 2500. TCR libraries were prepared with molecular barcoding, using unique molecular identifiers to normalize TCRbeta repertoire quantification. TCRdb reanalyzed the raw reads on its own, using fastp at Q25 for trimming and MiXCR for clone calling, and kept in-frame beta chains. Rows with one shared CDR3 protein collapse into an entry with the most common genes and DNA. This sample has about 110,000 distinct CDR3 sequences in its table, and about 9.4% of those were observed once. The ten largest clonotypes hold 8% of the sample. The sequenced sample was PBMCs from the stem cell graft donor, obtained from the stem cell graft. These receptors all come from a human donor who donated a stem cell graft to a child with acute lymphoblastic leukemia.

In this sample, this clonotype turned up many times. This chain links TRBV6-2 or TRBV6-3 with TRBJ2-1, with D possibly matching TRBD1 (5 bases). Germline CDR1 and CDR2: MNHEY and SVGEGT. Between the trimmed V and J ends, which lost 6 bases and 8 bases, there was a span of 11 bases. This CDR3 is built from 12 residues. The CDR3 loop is CASSLRVYEQFF. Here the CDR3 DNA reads TGTGCCAGCAGCCTCAGGGTGTATGAGCAGTTCTTC.

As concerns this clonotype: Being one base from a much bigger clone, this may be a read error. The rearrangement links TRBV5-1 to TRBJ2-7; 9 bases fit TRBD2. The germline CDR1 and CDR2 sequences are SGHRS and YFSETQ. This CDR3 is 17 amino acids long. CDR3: CATSFVARGLAIDEQYF. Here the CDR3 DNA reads TGCGCCACCAGCTTTGTAGCGAGAGGACTAGCGATCGACGAGCAGTACTTC.

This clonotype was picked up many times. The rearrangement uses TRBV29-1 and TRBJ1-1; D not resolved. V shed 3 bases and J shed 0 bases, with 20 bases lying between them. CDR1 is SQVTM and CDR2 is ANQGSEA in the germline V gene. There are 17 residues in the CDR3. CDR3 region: CSVEKYRTYGMNTEAFF. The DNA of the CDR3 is TGCAGCGTTGAGAAATACCGCACCTACGGTATGAACACTGAAGCTTTCTTT.

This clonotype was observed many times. The CDR3 region has the DNA TGCGCCAGCAGCCTACGTGGGAGGTCCTACAATGAGCAGTTCTTC. Translated: CASSLRGRSYNEQFF. The gene calls are TRBV4-3 and TRBJ2-1, with D perhaps matching TRBD2 (6 bases). Germline V gene data show CDR1 as LGHNA and CDR2 as YSLEER. This CDR3 region has 15 residues. Trimming removed 4 bases at V and 1 base at J, with 11 bases between.

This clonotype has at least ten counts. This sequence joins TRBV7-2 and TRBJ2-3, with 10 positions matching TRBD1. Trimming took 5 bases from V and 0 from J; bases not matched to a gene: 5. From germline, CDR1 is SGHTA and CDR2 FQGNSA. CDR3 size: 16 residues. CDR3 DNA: TGTGCCAGCAGCCCAGACAGGGGGCCCAGCACAGATACGCAGTATTTT. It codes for CASSPDRGPSTDTQYF.